These 14 T cell receptor beta chains were all obtained from the same sample, sequenced in a study of regulatory T cells in long-lasting Graves disease. Building of the TCR beta libraries involved iRepertoire HTBI primers and Arm-PCR of CDR3 regions. TCRdb redid the calling of the multiplex PCR reads with MiXCR, one entry per CDR3 protein. The sample records fewer than 650,000 distinct CDR3 sequences, about 16% being singletons. Sample time point: newly diagnosed GD, antithyroid drugs for less than 3 months. RNA isolated from PBMCs was used to make the TCR library. These sequences were also reported in another study, on T cells in Graves' hyperthyroidism and ophthalmopathy.

This specimen consisted of peripheral blood mononuclear cells (PBMCs), obtained at new diagnosis, from a patient treated with antithyroid drugs. These receptors were obtained from a man aged 18 to 30 with Graves disease.

This clonotype was seen many times. This chain joins TRBV28 and TRBJ2-7; 10 positions agree with TRBD1. Unmatched junction bases numbered 10, after V lost 6 bases and J lost 5 bases. The CDR3 spans 15 residues. CDR1 and CDR2 (germline): MDHEN, SYDVKM. CDR3 bases: TGTGCCAGCAGGACACCGGGACAGGGGAAAAACGAGCAGTACTTC. Amino acids: CASRTPGQGKNEQYF.

On this clonotype: A much larger clone differs by one base, so this may be a read error. The chain employs TRBV2 and TRBJ1-5; TRBD1 agrees at 7 bases. From germline, CDR1 is SNHLY and CDR2 FYNNEI. Trimming removed 6 bases from V and 6 bases from J; junction bases left unmatched: 5. CDR3 length: 13 residues. The CDR3 DNA reads TGTGCCAGCAGGACAGGGTTGAGTCAGCCCCAGCATTTT. Translated: CASRTGLSQPQHF.

This clonotype has more than one count but fewer than ten. In DNA form, the CDR3 reads TGTGCCAGCAGCTGGGGTCCGGGACTAGCAGGGCGTGATACGCAGTATTTT. Translating gives CASSWGPGLAGRDTQYF. This chain links TRBV5-6 with TRBJ2-3, with 9 nucleotides matching TRBD2. The length of the CDR3 is 17 residues. Germline V lookup: CDR1 SGHDT, CDR2 YYEEEE. J lost 6 bases, V lost 3 bases, and 14 bases had no gene match.

This clonotype was picked up one time. This rearrangement joins TRBV18 to TRBJ2-1; 9 positions agree with TRBD2. This CDR3 contains 16 residues. Trimming cost V 0 bases and J 0 bases; bases outside gene matches: 0. CDR1 and CDR2 from the germline V gene are KGHSH and LQKENI. CDR3 in amino acids: CASSPPSGGSYNEQFF. The CDR3 bases are TGTGCCAGCTCACCACCTAGCGGGGGCTCCTACAATGAGCAGTTCTTC. The full variable domain, completed using reference TRBV18 and TRBJ2-1, is NAGVMQNPRHLVRRRGQEARLRCSPMKGHSHVYWYRQLPEEGLKFMVYLQKENIIDESGMPKERFSAEFPKEGPSILRIQQVVRGDSAAYFCASSPPSGGSYNEQFFGPGTRLTVL.

The chain links TRBV5-1 to TRBJ2-7, with D possibly matching TRBD1 (5 bases). The CDR3 contains 14 residues. In germline, CDR1 is SGHRS, CDR2 YFSETQ. Trimming cost V 0 bases and J 5 bases, with 12 bases left between them. CDR3 sequence: CASSLVPQGDEQYF. In DNA, the CDR3 is TGCGCCAGCAGCTTGGTCCCCCAGGGTGACGAGCAGTACTTC.

This clonotype was seen many times. V and J are TRBV20-1 and TRBJ2-7, with D possibly TRBD2 on 6 matching bases. This CDR3 region has 16 residues. The V gene's germline CDR1 is DFQATT and CDR2 SNEGSKA (reference sequence). V lost 6 bases and J 0 bases, leaving 21 bases between the germline ends. The CDR3, as DNA: TGCAGTGCCCAAGGCCTTGGGGGGATTAGCTCCTACGAGCAGTACTTC. Its protein is CSAQGLGGISSYEQYF.

The table lists this clonotype with many counts. The chain uses TRBV7-9 and TRBJ2-5, with TRBD1 identical over 7 bases. With 5 bases clipped from V and 4 bases from J, the junction kept 7 bases outside the gene matches. The CDR3 has 14 amino acids. The germline CDR1 and CDR2 sequences are SEHNR and FQNEAQ (reference sequence). This CDR3 reads CASSRQQGRETQYF. CDR3 nucleotide sequence: TGTGCCAGCAGCAGGCAACAGGGGCGAGAGACCCAGTACTTC.

The chain uses TRBV19 and TRBJ1-5; 7 bases agree with TRBD1. Germline V lookup: CDR1 LNHDA, CDR2 SQIVND (reference sequence). With 1 base clipped from V and 2 bases from J, the junction kept 2 bases outside the gene matches. The CDR3 has 15 residues. The CDR3 is CASSIGGGGNQPQHF. CDR3 coding DNA: TGTGCCAGTAGTATAGGAGGGGGCGGCAATCAGCCCCAGCATTTT.

This clonotype was counted at least ten times. The chain couples TRBV20-1 to TRBJ2-7, with TRBD1 as a possible D gene (6 bases). Between the trimmed V and J ends, which lost 3 bases and 0 bases, there was a span of 18 bases. The length of the CDR3 is 16 residues. The germline V gene encodes CDR1 DFQATT and CDR2 SNEGSKA (reference sequence). The CDR3 sequence: CSARPTGIGGSYEQYF. The CDR3 DNA reads as TGCAGTGCTAGGCCAACTGGGATAGGGGGCTCCTACGAGCAGTACTTC.

The chain has TRBV6-2 or TRBV6-3 and TRBJ1-2, with D possibly TRBD1 on 5 matching bases. Germline V gene data show CDR1 as MNHEY and CDR2 as SVGEGT. The CDR3 has 14 amino acids. The germline V and J ends were trimmed by 2 bases and 6 bases, with 13 bases remaining between them. The CDR3 region has the DNA TGTGCCAGCAGTTACCCGGGGGGAAGCAATGGCTACACCTTC. Amino acids: CASSYPGGSNGYTF.

In this sample, this clonotype turned up a few times. This sequence joins TRBV20-1 and TRBJ2-1, with 8 bases fitting TRBD1. V trimming: 6 bases; J trimming: 10 bases; junction bases outside the gene matches: 11. There are 13 residues in the CDR3. CDR1 is DFQATT and CDR2 is SNEGSKA in the germline V gene (reference sequence). The CDR3 region is CSADRRGLGEQFF. DNA of the CDR3: TGCAGTGCCGATCGCAGGGGGCTCGGCGAGCAGTTCTTC.

In the case of this clonotype: A junction boundary mismatches the germline segment, possibly from a read error. V gene TRBV28 combines with J gene TRBJ1-2; D may be TRBD1 (6 bases). The CDR3 loop spans 14 amino acids. Germline CDR1 reads MDHEN; CDR2 reads SYDVKM. CDR3 nucleotides: TGTGCCAGCAGCTCGGGGGGGGCCAACTATGACTACACCTTC. Protein product: CASSSGGANYDYTF.

V and J are TRBV19 and TRBJ1-1, with 9 bases matching TRBD1. The CDR3 consists of 14 residues. Trimming at V came to 10 bases and at J to 3 bases, leaving 9 bases not matched to a gene. Germline V gene lookup returns CDR1 LNHDA and CDR2 SQIVND (reference sequence). The CDR3: CATHRGRIDTEAFF. The CDR3 DNA is TGTGCCACGCACAGGGGGCGTATCGACACTGAAGCTTTCTTT. The whole variable domain, remainder taken from reference TRBV19 and TRBJ1-1, is DGGITQSPKYLFRKEGQNVTLSCEQNLNHDAMYWYRQDPGQGLRLIYYSQIVNDFQKGDIAEGYSVSREKKESFPLTVTSAQKNPTAFYLCATHRGRIDTEAFFGQGTRLTVV.

The chain carries TRBV4-1 and TRBJ2-7, with 10 bases aligning to TRBD2. J lost 2 bases, V lost 1 base, and 5 bases had no gene match. Germline assignment: CDR1 MGHRA and CDR2 YSYEKL. This CDR3 has 16 amino acids. CDR3: CASSQATSGNTYEQYF. The CDR3 DNA reads TGCGCCAGCAGCCAAGCTACTAGCGGGAATACCTACGAGCAGTACTTC.